This record looks at one TCR beta chain sequence and its context. Losses at the gene ends were 0 bases for V and 5 bases for J; bases not matched to a gene: 5. The CDR3 has 16 residues. From germline, CDR1 is SGHAT and CDR2 FQNNGV. Repertoires were generated with immunoSEQ multiplex PCR, while TCRdb's copy carries only in-frame clones and drops some. The sample consists of tens of thousands of clones, around 81% of them appearing once. This entry is derived from a study of blood T cell repertoires in COVID-19. Study overall: In each case, the material was cDNA or gDNA derived from T cells, B-cell-depleted T cells, or PBMCs.

The chain employs TRBV11-2 and TRBJ2-3; the match to TRBD2 covers 10 bases. The clonotype comes from a man at least 80 years old with COVID-19, enrolled during active disease. The sequencing sample was made of peripheral blood. The CDR3 protein is CASSLESSGGVDTQYF. For the CDR3, the DNA is TGTGCCAGCAGCTTAGAGTCGAGCGGGGGGGTAGATACGCAGTATTTT.